The sequence of this T cell receptor (beta chain) was determined in a study of CD8 T cells in ankylosing spondylitis. Overall study results and limits: From matched ankylosing spondylitis synovial fluid, disease-linked clones were reportedly recovered at significantly enriched levels. Fewer than 10 highly homologous variants formed a TCR beta motif that appeared characteristic of ankylosing spondylitis blood.

The germline gives CDR1 SGHRS, CDR2 YFSETQ. V dropped 5 bases and J dropped 6; count of bases not matched to a gene: 20. The CDR3 spans 19 residues. Many counts were recorded for this clonotype. Its specificity is not known. A single record per CDR3 protein comes from TCRdb applying MiXCR to the 5' RACE reads. The table has about 330,000 distinct CDR3 sequences, roughly 8% seen once; the top ten hold less than 15%. The TCR originated in a male donor with ankylosing spondylitis. The V and J genes are TRBV5-1 and TRBJ2-2; 9 nucleotides align to TRBD1. Sequenced sample: blood, either unsorted or a sorted T cell fraction (not recorded which). CDR3 amino acids: CASRLFGSGTGTLPGELFF. In nucleotides, the CDR3 is TGCGCCAGCAGATTGTTTGGTTCCGGGACAGGGACTCTACCCGGGGAGCTGTTTTTT. Full variable domain (remainder filled in from reference TRBV5-1 and TRBJ2-2): KAGVTQTPRYLIKTRGQQVTLSCSPISGHRSVSWYQQTPGQGLQFLFEYFSETQRNKGNFPGRFSGRQFSNSRSEMNVSTLELGDSALYLCASRLFGSGTGTLPGELFFGEGSRLTVL.